By proportion, the clone carrying this TCR beta chain is medium-sized. The data derive from a study of early T cells in non-severe SARS-CoV-2 infection. Attachment of unique molecular identifiers to individual cDNA molecules was performed. Each CDR3 protein gets one entry after TCRdb re-called the 5' RACE reads with MiXCR. The sample includes 20,000 to 25,000 distinct CDR3 sequences, approximately 5.1% of them seen just once. CDR1 is DFQATT and CDR2 is SNEGSKA in the germline V gene (reference sequence). The CDR3 length is 13 residues. V was trimmed by 5 bases and J by 0 bases, leaving 10 bases between them.

Specimen: whole blood. The chain couples TRBV20-1 to TRBJ1-1; no definite D call. This sequence originates from an adult who was a healthcare worker with PCR-confirmed SARS-CoV-2 infection or an uninfected control (not recorded which). The DNA for the CDR3 is TGCAGTGCTCTCGGAGTTATGAACACTGAAGCTTTCTTT. Translation gives CSALGVMNTEAFF.